This paragraph reports one T cell receptor beta chain. This clonotype was counted a few times. What this receptor recognizes is not known. No much larger clone is present one base from it, and per-base qualities are unavailable. This entry comes from a study of early T cells in non-severe SARS-CoV-2 infection (dated by TCRdb to about 2021). For the wider study: Because TCR sequencing was done on bulk RNA from unsorted whole blood, the alpha and beta chains could not be paired.

Broader findings and caveats from the paper: VDJdb matching was skewed toward anti-spike CD8 responses and likely underestimated virus-specific expansions, missing private and CD4 specificities.

The study was a case-control design nested within a healthcare worker cohort in London, UK, with weekly nasopharyngeal swab PCR tests and blood sampling. Between 23 and 31 March 2020, the week of the UK lockdown, healthcare workers were enrolled and then followed up weekly for as long as 16 weeks. Libraries were built with 5' RACE. The reads were generated on a NextSeq 500. In the TCR library protocol, unique molecular identifiers were attached to individual cDNA molecules to correct for PCR bias and sequencing error. TCR alpha and beta chains were both sequenced, and the abundances of alpha and beta sequences in each sample were closely correlated with each other. On the study's bioinformatics: Decombinator V4 was used to perform V gene, J gene and CDR3 annotation of TCR sequences. TCRs were defined as expanded if a significant change between any two time points was detected under a Poisson model with p below 0.0001. TCR abundances were normalised to the total number of TCRs sequenced per sample and were expressed as counts per million. TRAV1-2 paired with TRAJ12, TRAJ20 or TRAJ33 defined MAIT TCRs, while TRAV10 paired with TRAJ18 defined iNKT TCRs. A search of VDJdb, accessed on 1 November 2021, was run for TCRs annotated to CMV, EBV and SARS-CoV-2, with TCRs annotated for multiple antigens excluded. TCRdb reran the public reads through fastp at Q25 and MiXCR, keeping productive beta chains. Identical CDR3 protein sequences are pooled into one entry, listed with their most common genes and DNA. The V and J calls and clone size come from TCRdb's table, not from the authors' own analysis. A total of about 56,000 distinct CDR3 sequences appear in this sample, over 10% of them only once. The ten largest clonotypes hold 2.9% of the sample.

CDR1 is given as MNHNY and CDR2 as SVGAGI, both from the germline V gene (reference sequence). V and J are truncated by 0 bases and 0 bases respectively, leaving an intervening sequence of 9 bases. CDR3 length: 15 amino acids, cysteine to phenylalanine. The DNA shown is the 45-base CDR3, in frame from base 1. The chain joins TRBV6-6 to TRBJ2-7; no D gene call is confident. The source is an adult who was a healthcare worker with PCR-confirmed SARS-CoV-2 infection or an uninfected control (not recorded which). Source material: whole blood. The nucleotide sequence reads as follows: TGTGCCAGCAGTTACTCCAAAACTCGCTCCTACGAGCAGTACTTC. It encodes CASSYSKTRSYEQYF.